This note documents a single TCR beta chain sequence. Repertoires were generated with immunoSEQ multiplex PCR, while TCRdb's copy carries only in-frame clones and drops some. The sample has 70,000 to 85,000 clones, roughly 96% seen once. V lost 3 bases, J lost 1 base, and 9 bases lay in between. This CDR3 has 14 amino acids. The germline CDR1 and CDR2 sequences are SEHNR and FQNEAQ (reference sequence). This sample was included in a study of technical replicates of blood from a handful of donors. This chain links TRBV7-9 with TRBJ2-5; D perhaps matches TRBD1 (5 bases). This receptor was obtained from a human donor in good health. Input material: T cells isolated from PBMCs. The DNA for the CDR3 is TGTGCCAGCAGCTTGGGGCGAACCCAAGAGACCCAGTACTTC. It is translated as CASSLGRTQETQYF. Full variable domain (missing parts from reference TRBV7-9 and TRBJ2-5): DTGVSQNPRHKITKRGQNVTFRCDPISEHNRLYWYRQTLGQGPEFLTYFQNEAQLEKSRLLSDRFSAERPKGSFSTLEIQRTEQGDSAMYLCASSLGRTQETQYFGPGTRLLVL.